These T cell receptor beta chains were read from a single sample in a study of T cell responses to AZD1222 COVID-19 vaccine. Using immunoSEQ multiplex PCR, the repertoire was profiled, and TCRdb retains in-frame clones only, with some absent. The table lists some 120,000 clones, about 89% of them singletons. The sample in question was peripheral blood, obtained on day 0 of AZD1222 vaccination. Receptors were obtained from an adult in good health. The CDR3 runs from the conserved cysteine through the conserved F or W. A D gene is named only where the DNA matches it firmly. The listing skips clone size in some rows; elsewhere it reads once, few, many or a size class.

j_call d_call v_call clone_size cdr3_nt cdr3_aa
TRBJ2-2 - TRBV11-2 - TGTGCCAGCAGCTTAGTTTACCTCACCGGGGAGCTGTTTTTT CASSLVYLTGELFF
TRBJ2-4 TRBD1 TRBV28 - TGTGCCAGCAGTCGCCGCCGGACAGGAGCCAAAAACATTCAGTACTTC CASSRRRTGAKNIQYF
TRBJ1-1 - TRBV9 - TGTGCCAGCAGCGTATCAGGCGGGGGGCAGAACACTGAAGCTTTCTTT CASSVSGGGQNTEAFF
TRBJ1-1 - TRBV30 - TGTGCCTGGGGAGAGTTGAACACTGAAGCTTTCTTT CAWGELNTEAFF
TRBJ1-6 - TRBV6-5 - TGTGCCAGCAGTTACTCCTTAGAGTCACCCCTCCACTTT CASSYSLESPLHF
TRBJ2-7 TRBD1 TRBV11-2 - TGTGCCAGCAGCCTAGGACAGGGGGCTTACGAGCAGTACTTC CASSLGQGAYEQYF
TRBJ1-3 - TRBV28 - TGTGCCAGCAGTTTATCGAGAGGGGGAGGAAACACCATATATTTT CASSLSRGGGNTIYF
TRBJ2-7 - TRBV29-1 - TGCAGCGTTGAGTCTTCCTACGAGCAGTACTTC CSVESSYEQYF
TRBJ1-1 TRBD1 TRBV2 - TGTGCCAGCGGGGGACAGGGATGGGGGATGAACACTGAAGCTTTCTTT CASGGQGWGMNTEAFF
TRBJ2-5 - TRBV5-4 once TGTGCCAGCAGCTCAAGCGGGTTAGGGGAGACCCAGTACTTC CASSSSGLGETQYF
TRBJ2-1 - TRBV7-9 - TGTGCCAGCAGCTTAGGGCGGAGTGGAAGAATCTCCTACAATGAGCAGTTCTTC CASSLGRSGRISYNEQFF
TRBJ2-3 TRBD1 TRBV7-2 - TGTGCCAGCAGGCCAGGGGGTGAGGATACGCAGTATTTT CASRPGGEDTQYF
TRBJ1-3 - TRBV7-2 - TGTGCCAGCAGCTTAGTCGGAGTTGGAAACACCATATATTTT CASSLVGVGNTIYF
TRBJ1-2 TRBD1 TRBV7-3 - TGTGCCAGCAGCCCCGGGACAGAGTATGGCTACACCTTC CASSPGTEYGYTF
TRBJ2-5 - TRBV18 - TGTGCCAGCTCTTCCACTACCGGGTCCCAAGAGACCCAGTACTTC CASSSTTGSQETQYF
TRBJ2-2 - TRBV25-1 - TGTGCCAGCAGTGTAAGGAGGAGGTACACCGGGGAGCTGTTTTTT CASSVRRRYTGELFF
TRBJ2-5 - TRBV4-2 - TGTGCCAGCAGCCAACGAACGGGAGCCTCAGAGACCCAGTACTTC CASSQRTGASETQYF
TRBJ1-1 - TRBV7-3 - TGTGCCAGCAAGGGGGTTGGTGAAGCTTTCTTT CASKGVGEAFF
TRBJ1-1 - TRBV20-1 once TGCAGTGCTAGGGGAACTGAAGCTTTCTTT CSARGTEAFF
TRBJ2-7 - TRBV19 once TGTGCCAGTAGTATCGGCGGCCTCCCCTCCTACGAGCAGTACTTC CASSIGGLPSYEQYF
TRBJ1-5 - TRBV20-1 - TGCAGTGCTAGTCTTATAGCCTCCCGTTCTAGCAATCAGCCCCAGCATTTT CSASLIASRSSNQPQHF
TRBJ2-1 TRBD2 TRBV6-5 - TGTGCCAGCAACTTAGCGGGGGGCTCCTACAATGAGCAGTTCTTC CASNLAGGSYNEQFF
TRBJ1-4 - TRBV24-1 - TGTGCCACCAGTGGCCGGACAGAACCTGAAAAACTGTTTTTT CATSGRTEPEKLFF
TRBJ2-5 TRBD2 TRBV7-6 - TGTGCCAGCAGCTTAGAGGTGACTAGCGGGTTAGGAGAGACCCAGTACTTC CASSLEVTSGLGETQYF
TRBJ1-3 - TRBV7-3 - TGTGCCAGCAGCTCCGGCGGAGGAGGGACTGGAAACACCATATATTTT CASSSGGGGTGNTIYF
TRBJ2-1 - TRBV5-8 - TGTGCCAGCAGCTTGGTAGAGCAGTTCTTC CASSLVEQFF
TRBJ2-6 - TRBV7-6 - TGTGCCAGCAGCTCCTATAGCTCTGGGGCCAACGTCCTGACTTTC CASSSYSSGANVLTF
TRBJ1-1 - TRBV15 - TGTGCCACCAGCCCCCAACTCGGGGGGGGCGTAAATGAAGCTTTCTTT CATSPQLGGGVNEAFF
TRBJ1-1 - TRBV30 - TGTGCCTGGAGTGTGGGGCGCGCGGGCACTGAAGCTTTCTTT CAWSVGRAGTEAFF
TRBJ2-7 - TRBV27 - TGTGCCAGCTCCGGAGGGGGGCCCGAGCAGTACTTC CASSGGGPEQYF
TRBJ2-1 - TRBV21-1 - TGTGCCAGCAGCAAAGATGGTAGGAGGTTAGGATGGTTCTTC CASSKDGRRLGWFF
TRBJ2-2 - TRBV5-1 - TGCGCCAGCAGGGACTCAGAGGAAGGGGAGCTGTTTTTT CASRDSEEGELFF
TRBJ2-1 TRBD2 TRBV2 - TGTGCCAGCAGTTCCCGTAGCGGGGGGTTCTCCTACAATGAGCAGTTCTTC CASSSRSGGFSYNEQFF
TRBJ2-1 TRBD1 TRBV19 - TGTGCCAGCCTGCCAACCGGGACAGGGGGCTCGGGGGGGTTCTTC CASLPTGTGGSGGFF
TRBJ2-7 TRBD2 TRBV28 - TGTGCCAGCCTACGACTAGCGGGAGGCTACGAGCAGTACTTC CASLRLAGGYEQYF